These 20 T cell receptor beta chains came from one sample sequenced in a study of PD-1 blockade in mismatch repair-deficient tumors. Using immunoSEQ multiplex PCR, the repertoire was profiled, and TCRdb retains in-frame clones only, with some absent. In the table there are over 30,000 clones, approximately 84% of which are singletons. Sequenced here: PBMCs, sampled roughly 6 weeks after starting pembrolizumab. The receptors here all came from an adult with mismatch repair-deficient cancer.

The chain has TRBV6-1 and TRBJ1-2, with 11 bases lining up with TRBD1. There are 14 residues in the CDR3. CDR1 and CDR2 (germline): MNHNS, SASEGT. V lost 11 bases and J lost 6; bases outside the gene matches: 11. The CDR3 DNA is TGTGCCGGCTTCGGGACAGGGGGAAGAGATGGCTACACCTTC. Translation: CAGFGTGGRDGYTF.

The genes are TRBV10-3 and TRBJ1-1, with TRBD1 identical over 8 bases. Germline V gene sequence: CDR1 ENHRY, CDR2 SYGVKD. This CDR3 region has 14 residues. V was clipped by 4 bases and J by 1 base; unmatched bases: 2. In DNA, the CDR3 is TGTGCCATCAGTGCCGGGACAGGGAACACTGAAGCTTTCTTT. Its translation is CAISAGTGNTEAFF.

The rearrangement links TRBV5-1 to TRBJ2-1, with 8 bases fitting TRBD2. The CDR3 is 15 residues long. The trim removed 4 bases at V and 8 bases at J, leaving 11 bases unmatched. Germline CDR1 reads SGHRS; CDR2 reads YFSETQ. The CDR3 is CASSLSGTTGDEQFF. For the CDR3, the DNA is TGCGCCAGCAGCCTTAGCGGGACGACCGGCGATGAGCAGTTCTTC. Filled out from reference TRBV5-1 and TRBJ2-1, the complete variable domain reads KAGVTQTPRYLIKTRGQQVTLSCSPISGHRSVSWYQQTPGQGLQFLFEYFSETQRNKGNFPGRFSGRQFSNSRSEMNVSTLELGDSALYLCASSLSGTTGDEQFFGPGTRLTVL.

V and J are TRBV7-9 and TRBJ2-3, with 10 bases lining up with TRBD2. Germline V CDR1 and CDR2: SEHNR, FQNEAQ (reference sequence). Trimming took 7 bases from V and 4 from J; bases not matched to a gene: 11. The CDR3 contains 16 residues. The CDR3: CASTNPSGRDPDTQYF. Here the CDR3 DNA reads TGTGCCAGCACCAATCCCAGCGGGAGGGATCCAGATACGCAGTATTTT.

V is TRBV6-5 and J is TRBJ2-7; TRBD1 matches at 8 bases. There are 13 residues in the CDR3. Germline-derived CDR1 and CDR2 are MNHEY and SVGAGI. The trim removed 7 bases at V and 4 bases at J, leaving 6 bases unmatched. The CDR3 here is CASNRQGSYEQYF. The CDR3 bases are TGTGCCAGCAACAGACAGGGGTCGTACGAGCAGTACTTC.

A remark on this clone: One junction end disagrees with the germline gene, perhaps due to a read error. The V and J genes are TRBV19 and TRBJ2-5, with D hard to call. Germline CDR1 and CDR2: LNHDA and SQIVND (reference sequence). The CDR3 runs to 11 residues. The CDR3 here is CASSIGEAQYF. The CDR3 DNA reads TGTGCCAGTAGTATAGGAGAGGCCCAGTACTTC.

This clone was observed a single time. The J gene is TRBJ2-2, the V gene TRBV7-7; 7 bases are shared with TRBD1. Germline V lookup: CDR1 SSHAT, CDR2 FNYEAQ (reference sequence). This CDR3 comprises 18 residues. Trimming at V came to 3 bases and at J to 5 bases, leaving 15 bases not matched to a gene. The CDR3: CASSLATYRTGATGELFF. The CDR3 nucleotides read TGTGCCAGCAGCTTGGCCACTTATCGGACAGGCGCAACCGGGGAGCTGTTTTTT.

The rearrangement joins TRBV7-9 to TRBJ2-7; no definite D call. The CDR3 has 16 amino acids. Germline values: CDR1 SEHNR, CDR2 FQNEAQ (reference sequence). Trimming pared 1 base from V and 0 bases from J, leaving 13 bases between. The chain's CDR3 is CASSLELGGISYEQYF. The CDR3, as DNA: TGTGCCAGCAGCTTAGAGTTAGGCGGCATCTCCTACGAGCAGTACTTC.

The chain combines TRBV7-8 with TRBJ2-3; D might be TRBD1 (6 bases). The V gene lost 3 bases and the J gene lost 1 base, with 14 bases spanning the gap. Germline CDR1 is SGHVS and CDR2 is FQNEAQ. This CDR3 spans 16 amino acids. The CDR3 protein is CASSFDRNLGTDTQYF. CDR3 bases: TGTGCCAGCAGCTTCGACAGGAACTTGGGCACAGATACGCAGTATTTT.

J is TRBJ1-2 and V is TRBV5-1, with unresolved D. V gave up 1 base and J gave up 7 bases, with 14 bases separating them. Germline CDR1 is SGHRS and CDR2 is YFSETQ. The CDR3 is made up of 14 amino acids. The CDR3 DNA sequence: TGCGCCAGCAGCTTGAGCGCCACGACGAGTGGCTACACCTTC. Its protein is CASSLSATTSGYTF.

This clone was found once. This chain joins TRBV9 and TRBJ2-1, with D possibly being TRBD2 (5 bases). Trimming removed 0 bases at V and 0 bases at J, with 10 bases between. CDR3 length equals 16 residues. The germline V gene has CDR1 SGDLS and CDR2 YYNGEE. CDR3: CASSVEAVSSYNEQFF. The CDR3 DNA follows: TGTGCCAGCAGCGTAGAAGCGGTAAGCTCCTACAATGAGCAGTTCTTC.

The V and J genes are TRBV9 and TRBJ1-2, with D perhaps TRBD1 (6 bases). Looked up from germline, CDR1 is SGDLS and CDR2 is YYNGEE. V lost 4 bases and J 3 bases, leaving 16 bases between the germline ends. The CDR3 consists of 15 residues. The chain's CDR3 is CASSRSDSAYYGYTF. The DNA of the CDR3 is TGTGCCAGCAGCAGATCGGACAGCGCGTACTATGGCTACACCTTC.

This clone was seen a single time. This chain joins TRBV18 and TRBJ1-5; D might be TRBD1 (5 bases). Trimming stripped 6 bases from V and 6 bases from J, with 12 bases between. The CDR3 is made up of 13 amino acids. CDR1 is KGHSH and CDR2 is LQKENI in the germline V gene. DNA of the CDR3: TGTGCCAGCTCCCTTCCCGGGGGTCAGCCCCAGCATTTT. Residues: CASSLPGGQPQHF.

This clone was counted once. CDR3 sequence: CASRRTYQKGTQAFF. The CDR3 bases are TGTGCCAGCCGGCGGACATACCAGAAAGGGACTCAAGCTTTCTTT. The genes are TRBV28 and TRBJ1-1; D possibly corresponds to TRBD1 (5 bases). Trimming pared 8 bases from V and 9 bases from J, leaving 25 bases between. The V gene's germline CDR1 is MDHEN and CDR2 SYDVKM. The CDR3 spans 15 residues. Based on the CDR3 plus reference TRBV28 and TRBJ1-1, the full variable domain is DVKVTQSSRYLVKRTGEKVFLECVQDMDHENMFWYRQDPGLGLRLIYFSYDVKMKEKGDIPEGYSVSREKKERFSLILESASTNQTSMYLCASRRTYQKGTQAFFGQGTRLTVV.

The chain has TRBV5-1 and TRBJ2-2; 7 nucleotides line up with TRBD1. CDR3 length equals 13 residues. CDR1 SGHRS and CDR2 YFSETQ come from the germline V gene. Losses at the gene ends were 2 bases for V and 9 bases for J; bases not matched to a gene: 4. The CDR3 nucleotides read TGCGCCAGCAGCTTTGGGACAGACCGGGAGCTGTTTTTT. This gives the protein CASSFGTDRELFF.

This clone was recorded once. This rearrangement joins TRBV5-1 to TRBJ1-1; D may be TRBD1 (6 bases). CDR3 size: 15 residues. The germline CDR1 and CDR2 sequences are SGHRS and YFSETQ. V lost 4 bases and J 1 base, leaving 14 bases between the germline ends. The CDR3 spells CASSLTTGPNTEAFF. In DNA, the CDR3 is TGCGCCAGCAGCCTGACGACAGGACCGAACACTGAAGCTTTCTTT.

The chain carries TRBV11-2 and TRBJ2-1; D call uncertain. Per the germline V gene, CDR1 is SGHAT and CDR2 is FQNNGV. Trimming pared 5 bases from V and 3 bases from J, leaving 14 bases between. The CDR3 totals 15 residues. CDR3 sequence (DNA): TGTGCCAGCAGCGATTTTAGCCTTTACTACAATGAGCAGTTCTTC. Encoded protein: CASSDFSLYYNEQFF.

This chain links TRBV19 with TRBJ1-5, with TRBD1 matching over 8 bases. The germline V gene encodes CDR1 LNHDA and CDR2 SQIVND (reference sequence). The CDR3 contains 13 residues. V was pared by 5 bases and J by 7 bases, with 4 bases of the junction left unmatched. CDR3 in amino acids: CASSGQGGQPQHF. DNA of the CDR3: TGTGCCAGTAGTGGACAGGGAGGACAGCCCCAGCATTTT.

This CDR3 reads CASSTKTPGQAGPGYGYTF. DNA for the CDR3: TGTGCCAGCAGCACAAAAACACCCGGACAGGCGGGACCAGGGTATGGCTACACCTTC. The chain uses TRBV27 and TRBJ1-2; 7 positions agree with TRBD1. V gave up 6 bases and J gave up 5 bases; unmatched junction bases: 24. The CDR3 has 19 residues. CDR1 is MNHEY and CDR2 is SMNVEV in the germline V gene (reference sequence).

The chain is built from TRBV10-3 and TRBJ1-5; the match to TRBD1 covers 8 bases. CDR3 length: 17 residues. Trimming at V came to 0 bases and at J to 5 bases, leaving 9 bases not matched to a gene. The germline V gene encodes CDR1 ENHRY and CDR2 SYGVKD. As DNA, the CDR3 is TGTGCCATCAGTGAGTCAGTGGGGCAGGGGGCGCATCAGCCCCAGCATTTT. It translates to CAISESVGQGAHQPQHF.